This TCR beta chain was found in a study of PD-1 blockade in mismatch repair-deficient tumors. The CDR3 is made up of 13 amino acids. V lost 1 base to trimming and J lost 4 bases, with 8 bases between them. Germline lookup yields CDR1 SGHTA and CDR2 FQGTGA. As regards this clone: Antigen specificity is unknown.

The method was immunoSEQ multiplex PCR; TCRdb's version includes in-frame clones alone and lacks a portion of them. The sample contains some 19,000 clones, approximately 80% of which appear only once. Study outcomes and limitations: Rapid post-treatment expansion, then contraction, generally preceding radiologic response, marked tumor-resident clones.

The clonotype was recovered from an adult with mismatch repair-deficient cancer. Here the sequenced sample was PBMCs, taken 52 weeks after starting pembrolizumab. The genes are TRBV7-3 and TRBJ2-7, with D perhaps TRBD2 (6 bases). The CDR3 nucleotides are TGTGCCAGCAGCTTAAAGCGGGTTTACGAGCAGTACTTC. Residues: CASSLKRVYEQYF.